The present TCR beta chain was sequenced within a study of patients and donors after allogeneic stem cell transplantation (dated by TCRdb to 2020 to 2021). Based on the germline V gene (reference sequence), the CDR1 and CDR2 sequences are DFQATT and SNEGSKA. The CDR3 runs 13 residues from the cysteine to the phenylalanine. Only the CDR3 DNA stays, 39 bases, in frame from base 1. Ends trimmed: V by 3 bases, J by 8 bases; bases unmatched to a gene: 6. Regarding this clonotype: Its antigen remains undetermined. No base-level quality is on record; no much larger clone is a single base apart.

The library came from RT-PCR. Sequencer: NextSeq 550. TCRdb trimmed the raw reads at Q25, called clones with MiXCR and kept productive beta chains. All rows with the same CDR3 protein become a single entry with the most common DNA and genes. Counted in this sample were 150,000 to 250,000 distinct CDR3 sequences; 41% of them appeared once. The top ten hold 33% of the sample. The sequence is built from TRBV20-1 and TRBJ2-3, with TRBD2 identical over 9 junction bases. The sequenced material came from blood, either unsorted or a sorted T cell fraction (not recorded which). The receptor comes from a human donor who was either an allogeneic HSCT recipient or a stem cell or donor lymphocyte infusion donor (not recorded which). It is not recorded whose cells these are; they may come from a transplant donor. DNA sequence: TGCAGTGCTAGTAGCCTAGCGGGGAGTACGCAGTATTTT. Its translation is CSASSLAGSTQYF.